The rows below give T cell receptor beta chains drawn from one sample of a study of shared clonotypes between healthy human individuals. Libraries were prepared by immunoSEQ multiplex PCR; TCRdb keeps only in-frame clonotypes and omits some of them. The sample has over a million clones; roughly 96% are singletons. Source material: naive CD4+ T cells sorted from blood. These receptors all stem from a young man in good health. CDR3s include the opening cysteine and the closing phenylalanine or tryptophan. Fields, in order: V gene, J gene, D gene, clone size, CDR3 protein, CDR3 DNA. D genes are given only for firm matches. Where a row states a size, it is once, few, many or the class of an expanded clone; other rows omit it.

v_gene: TRBV7-3; j_gene: TRBJ2-1; d_gene: .; abundance: .; CDR3aa: CASSLTAPGGPINEQFF; CDR3nt: TGTGCCAGCAGCTTAACGGCCCCCGGGGGCCCGATTAATGAGCAGTTCTTC
v_gene: TRBV6-1; j_gene: TRBJ1-5; d_gene: .; abundance: .; CDR3aa: CASSEGPFSNQPQHF; CDR3nt: TGTGCCAGCAGTGAAGGCCCCTTTAGCAATCAGCCCCAGCATTTT
v_gene: TRBV10-2; j_gene: TRBJ2-2; d_gene: .; abundance: .; CDR3aa: CASSDRVDANTGELFF; CDR3nt: TGCGCCAGCAGTGACAGGGTGGATGCGAACACCGGGGAGCTGTTTTTT
v_gene: TRBV5-1; j_gene: TRBJ2-7; d_gene: .; abundance: .; CDR3aa: CASSLAPDSSLYEQYF; CDR3nt: TGCGCCAGCAGCTTGGCCCCGGACAGTTCCCTCTACGAGCAGTACTTC
v_gene: TRBV7-2; j_gene: TRBJ2-1; d_gene: .; abundance: few; CDR3aa: CASSLALGGFGNEQFF; CDR3nt: TGTGCCAGCAGCTTAGCGCTGGGGGGATTCGGGAATGAGCAGTTCTTC
v_gene: TRBV27; j_gene: TRBJ1-4; d_gene: .; abundance: .; CDR3aa: CASSSRWGGAATNEKLFF; CDR3nt: TGTGCCAGCAGTTCCCGGTGGGGGGGCGCCGCAACTAATGAAAAACTGTTTTTT
v_gene: TRBV27; j_gene: TRBJ1-5; d_gene: .; abundance: .; CDR3aa: CASSRDPSHQPQHF; CDR3nt: TGTGCCAGCAGTCGGGATCCCTCCCATCAGCCCCAGCATTTT
v_gene: TRBV7-8; j_gene: TRBJ1-1; d_gene: .; abundance: few; CDR3aa: CASSLGQLNTEAFF; CDR3nt: TGTGCCAGCAGCTTAGGCCAGTTGAACACTGAAGCTTTCTTT
v_gene: TRBV10-3; j_gene: TRBJ1-1; d_gene: .; abundance: once; CDR3aa: CAISPSGESEAFF; CDR3nt: TGTGCCATCAGCCCGTCTGGGGAATCTGAAGCTTTCTTT
v_gene: TRBV19; j_gene: TRBJ2-2; d_gene: TRBD2; abundance: once; CDR3aa: CASSIWPSGSLRTGELFF; CDR3nt: TGTGCCAGTAGTATATGGCCTAGCGGGAGCCTTCGGACCGGGGAGCTGTTTTTT
v_gene: TRBV28; j_gene: TRBJ2-3; d_gene: .; abundance: once; CDR3aa: CASSLSGRDTQYF; CDR3nt: TGTGCCAGCAGTCTATCGGGGCGTGATACGCAGTATTTT
v_gene: TRBV9; j_gene: TRBJ2-5; d_gene: .; abundance: .; CDR3aa: CASSVAGWAVETQYF; CDR3nt: TGTGCCAGCAGCGTCGCAGGGTGGGCTGTTGAGACCCAGTACTTC
v_gene: TRBV4-3; j_gene: TRBJ2-2; d_gene: .; abundance: .; CDR3aa: CASSQDAGLPTGELFF; CDR3nt: TGCGCCAGCAGCCAAGATGCCGGACTGCCGACCGGGGAGCTGTTTTTT
v_gene: TRBV6-1; j_gene: TRBJ1-3; d_gene: .; abundance: .; CDR3aa: CASSEIPAGNTIYF; CDR3nt: TGTGCCAGCAGTGAAATCCCGGCCGGAAACACCATATATTTT
v_gene: TRBV5-4; j_gene: TRBJ2-5; d_gene: TRBD2; abundance: once; CDR3aa: CASSLQLARETQYF; CDR3nt: TGTGCCAGCAGCTTGCAACTAGCGAGGGAGACCCAGTACTTC
v_gene: TRBV14; j_gene: TRBJ2-7; d_gene: .; abundance: .; CDR3aa: CASSQGGALREQYF; CDR3nt: TGTGCCAGCAGCCAAGGGGGGGCGCTTAGAGAGCAGTACTTC
v_gene: TRBV28; j_gene: TRBJ1-4; d_gene: TRBD1; abundance: .; CDR3aa: CASTGQGARGEKLFF; CDR3nt: TGTGCCAGCACCGGACAGGGGGCGCGGGGTGAAAAACTGTTTTTT
v_gene: TRBV2; j_gene: TRBJ1-5; d_gene: TRBD1; abundance: .; CDR3aa: CASSVTSDRGRYRNQPQHF; CDR3nt: TGTGCCAGCAGCGTTACCTCGGACAGGGGGCGTTACAGAAATCAGCCCCAGCATTTT
v_gene: TRBV19; j_gene: TRBJ2-7; d_gene: .; abundance: .; CDR3aa: CARTLYEQYF; CDR3nt: TGTGCCAGGACCCTCTACGAGCAGTACTTC
v_gene: TRBV18; j_gene: TRBJ2-5; d_gene: .; abundance: .; CDR3aa: CASSPVGQETQYF; CDR3nt: TGTGCCAGCTCACCAGTCGGGCAAGAGACCCAGTACTTC
v_gene: TRBV29-1; j_gene: TRBJ1-1; d_gene: TRBD1; abundance: .; CDR3aa: CSVEEGGQLNTEAFF; CDR3nt: TGCAGCGTTGAAGAGGGGGGACAGCTGAACACTGAAGCTTTCTTT
v_gene: TRBV27; j_gene: TRBJ2-7; d_gene: .; abundance: .; CDR3aa: CASSLRTQSSYEQYF; CDR3nt: TGTGCCAGCAGTTTACGCACCCAAAGCTCCTACGAGCAGTACTTC
v_gene: TRBV9; j_gene: TRBJ2-7; d_gene: .; abundance: .; CDR3aa: CASSVGTFNEQYF; CDR3nt: TGTGCCAGCAGCGTTGGGACATTTAACGAGCAGTACTTC
v_gene: TRBV28; j_gene: TRBJ2-5; d_gene: .; abundance: .; CDR3aa: CASSPMTLQETQYF; CDR3nt: TGTGCCAGCAGCCCCATGACACTCCAAGAGACCCAGTACTTC
v_gene: TRBV9; j_gene: TRBJ1-2; d_gene: .; abundance: .; CDR3aa: CASSRRRAGYGYTF; CDR3nt: TGTGCCAGCAGCCGTAGAAGGGCTGGGTATGGCTACACCTTC
v_gene: TRBV29-1; j_gene: TRBJ2-7; d_gene: .; abundance: .; CDR3aa: CSVGTSIGTAIYEQYF; CDR3nt: TGCAGCGTTGGGACATCGATTGGAACGGCGATCTACGAGCAGTACTTC
v_gene: TRBV5-1; j_gene: TRBJ2-7; d_gene: .; abundance: .; CDR3aa: CASSLEGAYEQYF; CDR3nt: TGCGCCAGCAGCTTGGAAGGCGCCTACGAGCAGTACTTC
v_gene: TRBV6-5; j_gene: TRBJ2-5; d_gene: .; abundance: .; CDR3aa: CASSATVSWVQYF; CDR3nt: TGTGCCAGCAGTGCAACAGTTTCTTGGGTCCAGTACTTC